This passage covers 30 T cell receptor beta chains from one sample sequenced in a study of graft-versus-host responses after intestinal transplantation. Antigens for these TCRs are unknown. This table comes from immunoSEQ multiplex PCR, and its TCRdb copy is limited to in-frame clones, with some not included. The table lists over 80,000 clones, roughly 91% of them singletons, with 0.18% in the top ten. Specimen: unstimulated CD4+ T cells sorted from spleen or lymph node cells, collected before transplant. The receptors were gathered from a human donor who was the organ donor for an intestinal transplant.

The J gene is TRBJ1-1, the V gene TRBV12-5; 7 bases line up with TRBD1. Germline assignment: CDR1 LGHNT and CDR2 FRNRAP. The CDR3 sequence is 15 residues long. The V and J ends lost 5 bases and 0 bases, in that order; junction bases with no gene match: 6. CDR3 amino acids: CASGVNRGMNTEAFF. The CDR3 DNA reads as TGTGCTAGTGGTGTTAACAGGGGCATGAACACTGAAGCTTTCTTT.

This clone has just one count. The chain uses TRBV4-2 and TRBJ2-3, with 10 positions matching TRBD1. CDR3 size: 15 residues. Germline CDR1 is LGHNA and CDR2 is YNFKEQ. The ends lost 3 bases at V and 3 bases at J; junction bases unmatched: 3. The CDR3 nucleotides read TGTGCCAGCAGCCAGAGGGACAGGGGAACAGATACGCAGTATTTT. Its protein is CASSQRDRGTDTQYF.

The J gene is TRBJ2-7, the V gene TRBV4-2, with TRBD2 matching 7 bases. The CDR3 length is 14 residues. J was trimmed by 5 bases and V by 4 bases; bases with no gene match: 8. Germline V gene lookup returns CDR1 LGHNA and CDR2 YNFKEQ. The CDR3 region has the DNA TGTGCCAGCAGCCGGGGTCCGGGGGGAAACGAGCAGTACTTC. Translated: CASSRGPGGNEQYF.

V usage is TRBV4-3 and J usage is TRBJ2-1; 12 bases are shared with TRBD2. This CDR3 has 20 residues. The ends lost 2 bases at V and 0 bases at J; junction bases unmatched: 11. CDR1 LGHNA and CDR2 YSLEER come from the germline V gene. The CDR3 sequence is CASSQPKTSGGKSSYNEQFF. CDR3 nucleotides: TGCGCCAGCAGCCAACCTAAGACTAGCGGGGGCAAGAGCTCCTACAATGAGCAGTTCTTC.

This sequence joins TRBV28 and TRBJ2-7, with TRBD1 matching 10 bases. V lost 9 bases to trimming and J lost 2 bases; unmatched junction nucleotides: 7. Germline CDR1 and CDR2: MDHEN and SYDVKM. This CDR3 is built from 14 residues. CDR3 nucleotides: TGTGCCAGTAAGGGGGACAGGGGAGCCTACGAGCAGTACTTC. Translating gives CASKGDRGAYEQYF.

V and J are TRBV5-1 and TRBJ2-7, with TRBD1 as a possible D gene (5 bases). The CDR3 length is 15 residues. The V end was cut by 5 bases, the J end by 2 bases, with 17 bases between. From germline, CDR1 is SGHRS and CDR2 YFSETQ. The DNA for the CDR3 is TGCGCCAGCAGTTGGGCAGGGAACGTAGCCTACGAGCAGTACTTC. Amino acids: CASSWAGNVAYEQYF.

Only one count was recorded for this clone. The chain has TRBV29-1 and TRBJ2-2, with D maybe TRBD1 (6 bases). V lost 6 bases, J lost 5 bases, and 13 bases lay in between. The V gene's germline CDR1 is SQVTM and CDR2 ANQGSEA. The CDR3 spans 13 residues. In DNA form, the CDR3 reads TGCAGCGTGCCCACCAGGGGTACCGGGGAGCTGTTTTTT. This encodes CSVPTRGTGELFF.

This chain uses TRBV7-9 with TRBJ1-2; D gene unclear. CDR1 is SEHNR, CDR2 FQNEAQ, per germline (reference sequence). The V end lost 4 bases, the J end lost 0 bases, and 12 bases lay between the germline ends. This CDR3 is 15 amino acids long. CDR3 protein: CASSWASSANYGYTF. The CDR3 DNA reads TGTGCCAGCAGCTGGGCTTCGTCCGCTAACTATGGCTACACCTTC.

Here the CDR3 reads CASSGRTGLNTEAFF. CDR3 in DNA: TGTGCCAGCAGTGGACGCACAGGCTTGAACACTGAAGCTTTCTTT. The chain combines TRBV6-1 with TRBJ1-1, with D possibly matching TRBD1 (5 bases). Trimming pared 4 bases from V and 0 bases from J, leaving 12 bases between. The germline V gene has CDR1 MNHNS and CDR2 SASEGT. The CDR3 loop spans 15 amino acids.

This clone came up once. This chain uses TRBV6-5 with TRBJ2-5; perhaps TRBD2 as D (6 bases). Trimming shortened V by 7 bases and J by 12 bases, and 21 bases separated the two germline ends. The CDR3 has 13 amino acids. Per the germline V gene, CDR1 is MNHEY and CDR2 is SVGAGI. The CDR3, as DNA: TGTGCCAGCATGGCGGGGCGGGTCTCGGAGGAGTACTTC. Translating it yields CASMAGRVSEEYF.

The CDR3 region has the DNA TGCGCCAGCAGCCGTCTAGCGGGGGACTACACCGGGGAGCTGTTTTTT. It specifies CASSRLAGDYTGELFF. The chain couples TRBV4-1 to TRBJ2-2, with 10 positions matching TRBD2. The germline V gene has CDR1 MGHRA and CDR2 YSYEKL. The CDR3 runs 16 residues. Trimming took 4 bases from V and 3 from J; bases not matched to a gene: 5.

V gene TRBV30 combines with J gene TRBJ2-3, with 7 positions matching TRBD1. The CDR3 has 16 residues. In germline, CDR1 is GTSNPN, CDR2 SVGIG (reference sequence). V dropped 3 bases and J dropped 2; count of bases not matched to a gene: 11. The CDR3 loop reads CAWRPRTGSFTDTQYF. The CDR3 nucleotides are TGTGCCTGGAGACCTCGGACAGGATCCTTCACAGATACGCAGTATTTT. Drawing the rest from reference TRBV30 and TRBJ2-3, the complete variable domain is SQTIHQWPATLVQPVGSPLSLECTVEGTSNPNLYWYRQAAGRGLQLLFYSVGIGQISSEVPQNLSASRPQDRQFILSSKKLLLSDSGFYLCAWRPRTGSFTDTQYFGPGTRLTVL.

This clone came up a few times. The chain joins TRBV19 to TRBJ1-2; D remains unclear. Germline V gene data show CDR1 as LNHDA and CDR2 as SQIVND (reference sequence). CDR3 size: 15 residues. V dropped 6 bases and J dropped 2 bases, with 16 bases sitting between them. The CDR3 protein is CASRARTDSNYGYTF. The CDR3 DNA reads TGTGCCAGTAGGGCCAGAACCGATTCCAACTATGGCTACACCTTC.

In nucleotides, the CDR3 is TGCGCCAGCAGCCAAGAGCGGGGGGGCCCCCGAGAGACCCAGTACTTC. It is translated as CASSQERGGPRETQYF. V and J are TRBV4-1 and TRBJ2-5; 9 bases match TRBD2. Germline trimming cut 0 bases from V and 4 bases from J; bases unmatched to any gene: 6. The CDR3 is 16 residues long. Germline V gene data show CDR1 as MGHRA and CDR2 as YSYEKL.

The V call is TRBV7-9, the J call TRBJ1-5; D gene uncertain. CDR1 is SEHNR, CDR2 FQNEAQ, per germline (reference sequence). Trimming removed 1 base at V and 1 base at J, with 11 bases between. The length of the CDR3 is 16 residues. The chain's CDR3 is CASSLGTGESNQPQHF. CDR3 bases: TGTGCCAGCAGCTTAGGAACCGGGGAAAGCAATCAGCCCCAGCATTTT.

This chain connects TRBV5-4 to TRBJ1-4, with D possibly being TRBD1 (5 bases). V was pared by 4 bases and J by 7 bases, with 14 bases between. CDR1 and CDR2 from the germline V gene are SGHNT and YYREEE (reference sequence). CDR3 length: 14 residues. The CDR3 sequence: CASSPDMGSEKLFF. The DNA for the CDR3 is TGTGCCAGCAGCCCGGACATGGGCAGTGAAAAACTGTTTTTT.

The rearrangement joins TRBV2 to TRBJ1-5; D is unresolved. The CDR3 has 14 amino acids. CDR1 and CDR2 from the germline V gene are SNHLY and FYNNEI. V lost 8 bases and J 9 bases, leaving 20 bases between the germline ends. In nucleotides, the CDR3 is TGTGCCAGCGGGCAGGCACCCAAGTTATGGCCCCAGCATTTT. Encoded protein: CASGQAPKLWPQHF.

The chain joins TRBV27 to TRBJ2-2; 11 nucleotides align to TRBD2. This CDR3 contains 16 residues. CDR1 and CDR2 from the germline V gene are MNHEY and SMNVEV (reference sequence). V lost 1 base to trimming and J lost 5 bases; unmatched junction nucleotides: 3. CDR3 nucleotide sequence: TGTGCCAGCAGTTTATTAGCGGGGGGGAGAACCGGGGAGCTGTTTTTT. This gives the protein CASSLLAGGRTGELFF.

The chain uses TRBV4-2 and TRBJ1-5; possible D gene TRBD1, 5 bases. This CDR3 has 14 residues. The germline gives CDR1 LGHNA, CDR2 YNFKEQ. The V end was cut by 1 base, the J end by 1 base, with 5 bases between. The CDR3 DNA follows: TGTGCCAGCAGCCAAGGACAGAGCAATCAGCCCCAGCATTTT. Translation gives CASSQGQSNQPQHF.

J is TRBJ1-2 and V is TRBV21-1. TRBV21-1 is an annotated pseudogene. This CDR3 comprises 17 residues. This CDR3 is CASSKWALGGGRYGYTF. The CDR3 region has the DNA TGTGCCAGCAGCAAATGGGCGTTGGGCGGGGGACGGTATGGCTACACCTTC.

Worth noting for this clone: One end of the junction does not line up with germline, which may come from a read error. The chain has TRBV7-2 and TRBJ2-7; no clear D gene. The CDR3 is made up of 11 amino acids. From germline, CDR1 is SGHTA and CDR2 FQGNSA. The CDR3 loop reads CASSIASEQYF. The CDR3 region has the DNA TGTGCCAGCAGCATAGCCTCCGAGCAGTACTTC.

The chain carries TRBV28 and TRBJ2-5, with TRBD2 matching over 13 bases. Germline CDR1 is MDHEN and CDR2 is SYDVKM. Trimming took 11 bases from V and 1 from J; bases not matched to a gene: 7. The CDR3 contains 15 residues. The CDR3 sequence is CASTSGGTFQETQYF. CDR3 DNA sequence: TGTGCCTCGACTAGCGGGGGGACTTTCCAAGAGACCCAGTACTTC.

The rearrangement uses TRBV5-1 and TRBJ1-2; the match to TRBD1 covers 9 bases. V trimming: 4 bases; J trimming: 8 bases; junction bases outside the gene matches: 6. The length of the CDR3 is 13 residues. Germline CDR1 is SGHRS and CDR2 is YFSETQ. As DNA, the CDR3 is TGCGCCAGCAGCCCGGACAGGGGCCGGGGCTACACCTTC. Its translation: CASSPDRGRGYTF.

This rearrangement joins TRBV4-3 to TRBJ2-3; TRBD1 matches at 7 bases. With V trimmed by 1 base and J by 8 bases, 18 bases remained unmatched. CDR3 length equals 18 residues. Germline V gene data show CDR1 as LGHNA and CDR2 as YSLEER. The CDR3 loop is CASSQGVRQGGMRVTQYF. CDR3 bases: TGCGCCAGCAGCCAAGGGGTCCGACAGGGTGGGATGAGAGTTACGCAGTATTTT.

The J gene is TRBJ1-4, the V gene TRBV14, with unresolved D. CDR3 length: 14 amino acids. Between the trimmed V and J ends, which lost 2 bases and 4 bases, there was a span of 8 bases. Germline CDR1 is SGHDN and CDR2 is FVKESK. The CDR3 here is CASSQYQVNEKLFF. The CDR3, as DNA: TGTGCCAGCAGCCAATACCAGGTTAATGAAAAACTGTTTTTT.

For the CDR3, the DNA is TGTGCCAGCAGACAACAGGGAACCACCGGGGAGCTGTTTTTT. Protein sequence: CASRQQGTTGELFF. The chain uses TRBV7-3 and TRBJ2-2; D is perhaps TRBD1 (6 bases). CDR1 is SGHTA, CDR2 FQGTGA, per germline. V was trimmed by 6 bases and J by 4 bases, leaving 12 bases between them. The CDR3 loop spans 14 amino acids.

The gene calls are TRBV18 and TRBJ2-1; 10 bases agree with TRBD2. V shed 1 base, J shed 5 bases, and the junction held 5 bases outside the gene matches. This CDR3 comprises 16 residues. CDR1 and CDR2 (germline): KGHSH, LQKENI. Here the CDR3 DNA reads TGTGCCAGCTCACCACTTGGACTAGCGGACAACAATGAGCAGTTCTTC. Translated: CASSPLGLADNNEQFF.

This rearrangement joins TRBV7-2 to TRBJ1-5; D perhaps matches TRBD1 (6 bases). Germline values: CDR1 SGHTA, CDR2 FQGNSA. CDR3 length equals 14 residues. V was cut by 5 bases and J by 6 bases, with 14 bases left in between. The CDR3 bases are TGTGCCAGCAGCCCAGGGGCGGGTGGTCAGCCCCAGCATTTT. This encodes CASSPGAGGQPQHF.

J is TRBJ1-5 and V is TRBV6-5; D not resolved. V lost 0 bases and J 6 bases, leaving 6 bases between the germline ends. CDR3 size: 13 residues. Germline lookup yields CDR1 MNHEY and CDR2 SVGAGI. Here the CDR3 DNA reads TGTGCCAGCAGTTACTCGCGGAGTCAGCCCCAGCATTTT. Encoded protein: CASSYSRSQPQHF.

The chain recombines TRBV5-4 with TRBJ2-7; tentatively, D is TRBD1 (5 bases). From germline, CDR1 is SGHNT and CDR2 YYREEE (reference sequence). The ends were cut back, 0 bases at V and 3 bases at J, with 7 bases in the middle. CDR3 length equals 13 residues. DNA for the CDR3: TGTGCCAGCAGCTTGGGGACATTCTACGAGCAGTACTTC. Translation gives CASSLGTFYEQYF.